The rows below give T cell receptor beta chains drawn from one sample of a study of T cell changes during pregnancy in multiple sclerosis. Repertoires were generated with immunoSEQ multiplex PCR, while TCRdb's copy carries only in-frame clones and drops some. Of some 83,000 clones in the sample, around 93% were seen once. Sample: PBMCs, taken in the first trimester of pregnancy. These receptors originate from a female donor in good health, serving as a control in a pregnancy study. Some clones in this sample may be carry-over from other donors' samples. Both conserved end residues are part of each CDR3. Each record gives: CDR3 DNA, CDR3 protein, clone size, J gene, V gene, D gene. D genes are given only for firm matches. A clone size is listed for some rows: how often the clone was seen (once, few, many), or a class if it is expanded.

DNA: TGCGCCAGCAGCCAAGAATGGGCAGGGGAGGGTGGCTACACCTTC
CDR3: CASSQEWAGEGGYTF
size: -
J: TRBJ1-2
V: TRBV4-3
D: -

DNA: TGTGCCAGCAGCGCCCCATTGAGCTCCTACGAGCAGTACTTC
CDR3: CASSAPLSSYEQYF
size: -
J: TRBJ2-7
V: TRBV7-2
D: -

DNA: TGCGTCAGCGACGGGATGACAGGAAAAGTTAACACCGGGGAGCTGTTTTTT
CDR3: CVSDGMTGKVNTGELFF
size: -
J: TRBJ2-2
V: TRBV5-1
D: -

DNA: TGTGCCAGCAGTACTGACAGGGACGGGGAAAAACTGTTTTTT
CDR3: CASSTDRDGEKLFF
size: -
J: TRBJ1-4
V: TRBV2
D: TRBD1

DNA: TGCAGTGCTAGAATCAGGGACGAGCAGTACTTC
CDR3: CSARIRDEQYF
size: -
J: TRBJ2-7
V: TRBV20-1
D: -

DNA: TGTGCCAGCAGAAAGACAGGGTCCGGGGAGCTGTTTTTT
CDR3: CASRKTGSGELFF
size: -
J: TRBJ2-2
V: TRBV5-6
D: TRBD1

DNA: TGTGCCAGCAGTGAAGCCCCAGGGGCCACCTACGAGCAGTACTTC
CDR3: CASSEAPGATYEQYF
size: -
J: TRBJ2-7
V: TRBV6-1
D: -

DNA: TGTGCCAGCAGCAAGCACTCCGACTACGAGCAGTACTTC
CDR3: CASSKHSDYEQYF
size: -
J: TRBJ2-7
V: TRBV6-1
D: -

DNA: TGCGCCAGCAGCCAAGACAGGGGATTCACTGAAGCTTTCTTT
CDR3: CASSQDRGFTEAFF
size: once
J: TRBJ1-1
V: TRBV5-1
D: TRBD1

DNA: TGCGCCAGCAGCTTGGACAGGGTAGGAAACACTGAAGCTTTCTTT
CDR3: CASSLDRVGNTEAFF
size: -
J: TRBJ1-1
V: TRBV5-1
D: -

DNA: TGTACCTATCAGGGCCCAGGCCTTAGCGGGAGTTTGCCCTCGGAGTCCTACGAGCAGTACTTC
CDR3: CTYQGPGLSGSLPSESYEQYF
size: -
J: TRBJ2-7
V: TRBV28
D: TRBD2

DNA: TGTGCCAGCAGGGGCGGGAACTCCTACGAGCAGTACTTC
CDR3: CASRGGNSYEQYF
size: few
J: TRBJ2-7
V: TRBV28
D: -

DNA: TGTGCCAGCAGCCCCTACGAGGGTGACGAGCAGTACTTC
CDR3: CASSPYEGDEQYF
size: -
J: TRBJ2-7
V: TRBV4-2
D: -

DNA: TGTGCCAGCAGCGTTTACGTAGACACTGAAGCTTTCTTT
CDR3: CASSVYVDTEAFF
size: -
J: TRBJ1-1
V: TRBV9
D: -

DNA: TGTGCCAGCAGTTCCCCGACTAGGTCGAACATTCAGTACTTC
CDR3: CASSSPTRSNIQYF
size: -
J: TRBJ2-4
V: TRBV27
D: -

DNA: TGTGCCAGCAGTGAGGTCAGGGGTGTTAATGAAAAACTGTTTTTT
CDR3: CASSEVRGVNEKLFF
size: once
J: TRBJ1-4
V: TRBV2
D: -

DNA: TGTGCTAGCAGCGTCGCCGGGACTACTCTCTACGAGCAGTACTTC
CDR3: CASSVAGTTLYEQYF
size: -
J: TRBJ2-7
V: TRBV7-7
D: TRBD2

DNA: TGTGCCAGCAGTTACTCCCGGGGGTCATACAATGAGCAGTTCTTC
CDR3: CASSYSRGSYNEQFF
size: -
J: TRBJ2-1
V: TRBV6-5
D: -

DNA: TGTGCCAGTAGTATACAATGGACAGGGAGTAGCACAGATACGCAGTATTTT
CDR3: CASSIQWTGSSTDTQYF
size: -
J: TRBJ2-3
V: TRBV19
D: TRBD1

DNA: TGTGCCAGCAGTTACGGATGGGCCGGGAGCTACACCTTC
CDR3: CASSYGWAGSYTF
size: -
J: TRBJ1-2
V: TRBV6-5
D: -

DNA: TGTGCCAGCAGTGACCGGCAGGATGGCACCGGGGAGCTGTTTTTT
CDR3: CASSDRQDGTGELFF
size: -
J: TRBJ2-2
V: TRBV6-4
D: -

DNA: TGTGCCAGCTTCCTCGGTGGCTACACCTTC
CDR3: CASFLGGYTF
size: -
J: TRBJ1-2
V: TRBV28
D: -

DNA: TGTGCCAGCAGCCGTGTTAAGATGGACTGGCGGGCCGCCTACGAGCAGTACTTC
CDR3: CASSRVKMDWRAAYEQYF
size: -
J: TRBJ2-7
V: TRBV5-6
D: -

DNA: TGTGCCAGCAGCCCAATACAGGGGGCCTATACGCAGTATTTT
CDR3: CASSPIQGAYTQYF
size: -
J: TRBJ2-3
V: TRBV11-2
D: TRBD1

DNA: TGTGCCAGCAGTGTAGACACCTACCCCCAAGAGACCCAGTACTTC
CDR3: CASSVDTYPQETQYF
size: -
J: TRBJ2-5
V: TRBV6-1
D: -

DNA: TGTGCCAGTAGTCACGCGACAGGGAGAAAGGGAAACACCGGGGAGCTGTTTTTT
CDR3: CASSHATGRKGNTGELFF
size: -
J: TRBJ2-2
V: TRBV19
D: TRBD1

DNA: TGTGCCAGCAGCCCGGGACACGCGAACCAATACGAGCAGTACTTC
CDR3: CASSPGHANQYEQYF
size: -
J: TRBJ2-7
V: TRBV5-5
D: -

DNA: TGTGCCAGCAGCTTATCGCGGTTACAGGGTGAGCAGTTCTTC
CDR3: CASSLSRLQGEQFF
size: -
J: TRBJ2-1
V: TRBV7-2
D: -

DNA: TGCGCCAGCAGTACCACGGGGGTCTCTGGGGCCAACGTCCTGACTTTC
CDR3: CASSTTGVSGANVLTF
size: -
J: TRBJ2-6
V: TRBV4-1
D: -

DNA: TGTGCCAGCAGTTTATATGCGACAGACCATGGCTACACCTTC
CDR3: CASSLYATDHGYTF
size: -
J: TRBJ1-2
V: TRBV27
D: -

DNA: TGTGCCACCCTAGAGGGTGCCCGGGGAACCCAGTACTTC
CDR3: CATLEGARGTQYF
size: -
J: TRBJ2-5
V: TRBV28
D: -

DNA: TGTGCCAGTTACCCATACCCAGGGGGGATGAACACTGAAGCTTTCTTT
CDR3: CASYPYPGGMNTEAFF
size: once
J: TRBJ1-1
V: TRBV19
D: TRBD1

DNA: TGTGCCAGCAGTTTCGGACAGGGGAGTACACCCCTCCACTTT
CDR3: CASSFGQGSTPLHF
size: -
J: TRBJ1-6
V: TRBV27
D: TRBD1

DNA: TGCGCCAGCAGCTTAATACAGGGGATAGGGAATTCACCCCTCCACTTT
CDR3: CASSLIQGIGNSPLHF
size: -
J: TRBJ1-6
V: TRBV5-1
D: TRBD1

DNA: TGTGCCAGCAGTCCCCCGGACAGGTTCCACGAGCAGTACTTC
CDR3: CASSPPDRFHEQYF
size: -
J: TRBJ2-7
V: TRBV27
D: TRBD1

DNA: TGTGCCAGTAGTATAGTAGGGACAGACTACGAGCAGTACTTC
CDR3: CASSIVGTDYEQYF
size: -
J: TRBJ2-7
V: TRBV19
D: TRBD1

DNA: TGTGCCAGCAGCTTAGCGGGACTAGGACCGGAGACCCAGTACTTC
CDR3: CASSLAGLGPETQYF
size: -
J: TRBJ2-5
V: TRBV7-6
D: TRBD2

DNA: TGTGCCAGTAGTATTGTCGCAGATCTCCCCCAGGGCTACACCTTC
CDR3: CASSIVADLPQGYTF
size: -
J: TRBJ1-2
V: TRBV19
D: -

DNA: TGTGCCAGCAGTGATCGGGGACAGAGCTCTGGGGCCAACGTCCTGACTTTC
CDR3: CASSDRGQSSGANVLTF
size: once
J: TRBJ2-6
V: TRBV2
D: TRBD1

DNA: TGCGCCAGCAGCTCCGGACAGGGGGGAATTTACGAGCAGTACTTC
CDR3: CASSSGQGGIYEQYF
size: -
J: TRBJ2-7
V: TRBV5-1
D: TRBD1

DNA: TGTGCCAGCTCACCACCGGCCGAGGCCCCAGATACGCAGTATTTT
CDR3: CASSPPAEAPDTQYF
size: -
J: TRBJ2-3
V: TRBV18
D: -

DNA: TGTGCCAGCTGGGGACAGGGGTTTTCTGCCAGCACAGATACGCAGTATTTT
CDR3: CASWGQGFSASTDTQYF
size: -
J: TRBJ2-3
V: TRBV28
D: TRBD1

DNA: TGTGCCAGTAGTATAGATCGGGGAGGGATAGACAATGAGCAGTTCTTC
CDR3: CASSIDRGGIDNEQFF
size: -
J: TRBJ2-1
V: TRBV19
D: TRBD2

DNA: TGTGCCAGCAGCCTGGACAGGGGGCGCGGGTCAATTGGCTACACCTTC
CDR3: CASSLDRGRGSIGYTF
size: -
J: TRBJ1-2
V: TRBV5-4
D: TRBD1

DNA: TGCAGCGTTGGACTAGCGGGAAACAATGAGCAGTTCTTC
CDR3: CSVGLAGNNEQFF
size: -
J: TRBJ2-1
V: TRBV29-1
D: TRBD2

DNA: TGTGCCAGCAGCTTGGAGGGACTAGCGGGAATAGATACGCAGTATTTT
CDR3: CASSLEGLAGIDTQYF
size: -
J: TRBJ2-3
V: TRBV5-4
D: TRBD2

DNA: TGCGCCAGCAGCTTGACTGGACAGGGCTATGGCTACACCTTC
CDR3: CASSLTGQGYGYTF
size: -
J: TRBJ1-2
V: TRBV5-1
D: TRBD1